This T cell receptor beta chain is drawn from a study of neoadjuvant anti-PD-1 for oral cavity cancer. Background on the study: Patients without progression received a fourth nivolumab dose around day 43, then surgical resection on days 50-56.

TCRdb's table, derived via immunoSEQ multiplex PCR, lists solely in-frame clones and lacks some. In the table there are some 15,000 clones, roughly two thirds of which are singletons. Stage II-IVA oral cavity squamous cell carcinoma was new and untreated by systemic or radiation therapy. Cohort: HPV-negative, locally advanced oral cavity squamous cell carcinoma patients. Blood cells were analyzed directly, without culture or expansion. CDR3 length: 11 amino acids. Deletions cut 8 bases from V and 2 bases from J, with 4 bases between. The V gene's germline CDR1 is MDHEN and CDR2 SYDVKM. This material consisted of PBMCs, taken before nivolumab (anti-PD-1) treatment. The chain joins TRBV28 to TRBJ1-5; D unclear. This sequence originates from a person aged 35-79 years with oral cavity squamous cell carcinoma. CDR3 in amino acids: CASSGNQPQHF. In nucleotides, the CDR3 is TGTGCCAGCTCAGGCAATCAGCCCCAGCATTTT.